The 32 T cell receptor beta chains below all came from one sample that was sequenced in a study of blood T cell repertoires in COVID-19 (dated by TCRdb to between 2020 and 2021). Libraries were made using the immunoSEQ multiplex PCR assay. TCRdb limited this immuneACCESS table to in-frame rearrangements with V and J called. A share of clones is missing; checked studies link under half to unresolved V genes, and the rest is unexplained. The sample has 200,000 to 250,000 clones on record, more than 75% of them singletons. Over 9% of the sample lies in the top ten. The specimen was peripheral blood. These receptors came from a man older than 75 with acute or convalescent COVID-19.

The chain uses TRBV28 and TRBJ2-7, with D perhaps TRBD2 (5 bases). The CDR3 has 14 amino acids. CDR1 is MDHEN and CDR2 is SYDVKM in the germline V gene. Trimming left V 7 bases short and J 2 bases short, with 15 bases between. The CDR3 spells CASKPDGLPYEQYF. In DNA, the CDR3 is TGTGCCAGCAAACCGGACGGACTTCCCTACGAGCAGTACTTC.

The chain is built from TRBV9 and TRBJ1-1, with D perhaps TRBD1 (5 bases). V lost 0 bases and J lost 4, with 13 bases in between. The CDR3 length is 15 residues. Germline CDR1 SGDLS, CDR2 YYNGEE. In nucleotides, the CDR3 is TGTGCCAGCAGCGTAGACTTCAGGCAGGGCACTGAAGCTTTCTTT. This sequence encodes CASSVDFRQGTEAFF. The whole variable domain, filled in from reference TRBV9 and TRBJ1-1, reads DSGVTQTPKHLITATGQRVTLRCSPRSGDLSVYWYQQSLDQGLQFLIQYYNGEERAKGNILERFSAQQFPDLHSELNLSSLELGDSALYFCASSVDFRQGTEAFFGQGTRLTVV.

The chain combines TRBV19 with TRBJ1-2; a possible D gene is TRBD1 (6 bases). V was pared by 5 bases and J by 3 bases, with 10 bases between. Germline CDR1 is LNHDA and CDR2 is SQIVND (reference sequence). The CDR3 has 13 amino acids. The CDR3 DNA reads as TGTGCCAGTAGTCGGGCAGGGGACTATGGCTACACCTTC. This gives the protein CASSRAGDYGYTF.

The chain couples TRBV5-1 to TRBJ2-2; 13 nucleotides agree with TRBD2. This CDR3 contains 16 residues. V lost 2 bases and J lost 7; bases outside the gene matches: 5. Germline V gene lookup returns CDR1 SGHRS and CDR2 YFSETQ. The DNA for the CDR3 is TGCGCCAGCAGCTTCTCGACTAGCGGGAGGATCGGGGAGCTGTTTTTT. This gives the protein CASSFSTSGRIGELFF.

The CDR3 spells CASSNTPKTGSYGYTF. In DNA, the CDR3 is TGTGCCAGCAGCAACACACCCAAGACAGGGAGCTATGGCTACACCTTC. The V and J genes are TRBV21-1 and TRBJ1-2; the table calls TRBD1, which could not be checked here. TRBV21-1 is annotated as a pseudogene. The CDR3 has 16 amino acids.

The chain joins TRBV19 to TRBJ1-2; D perhaps matches TRBD1 (6 bases). Per germline, CDR1 LNHDA and CDR2 SQIVND (reference sequence). V lost 3 bases and J 5 bases, leaving 10 bases between the germline ends. The CDR3 sequence is 13 residues long. The CDR3 sequence is CASSIGTNYGYTF. CDR3 sequence (DNA): TGTGCCAGTAGTATCGGGACAAATTATGGCTACACCTTC.

The chain has TRBV11-2 and TRBJ1-5; 8 nucleotides align to TRBD1. Losses at the gene ends were 5 bases for V and 6 bases for J; bases not matched to a gene: 6. The CDR3 is made up of 14 amino acids. Germline-derived CDR1 and CDR2 are SGHAT and FQNNGV. The CDR3 here is CASSPDRVGQPQHF. The CDR3 DNA follows: TGTGCCAGCAGCCCGGACAGGGTAGGTCAGCCCCAGCATTTT. The entire variable domain, with the rest obtained from reference TRBV11-2 and TRBJ1-5, is as follows: EAGVAQSPRYKIIEKRQSVAFWCNPISGHATLYWYQQILGQGPKLLIQFQNNGVVDDSQLPKDRFSAERLKGVDSTLKIQPAKLEDSAVYLCASSPDRVGQPQHFGDGTRLSIL.

About this clone: The sample carries other DNA sequences with the same CDR3. The rearrangement joins TRBV28 to TRBJ1-5, with TRBD1 identical over 9 bases. The CDR3 is made up of 15 amino acids. Germline CDR1 reads MDHEN; CDR2 reads SYDVKM. J lost 4 bases, V lost 1 base, and 2 bases had no gene match. The CDR3 is CASSLSGQGNQPQHF. CDR3 DNA sequence: TGTGCCAGCAGTTTATCGGGACAGGGAAATCAGCCCCAGCATTTT.

The V and J genes are TRBV28 and TRBJ2-7, with D possibly matching TRBD2 (6 bases). This CDR3 contains 16 residues. Trimming shortened V by 2 bases and J by 2 bases, and 16 bases separated the two germline ends. Germline V lookup: CDR1 MDHEN, CDR2 SYDVKM. In DNA form, the CDR3 reads TGTGCCAGCAGTTTAGTAGGTGGGGGGTTCCCCTACGAGCAGTACTTC. Its translation is CASSLVGGGFPYEQYF.

CDR3 amino acids: CASSFSGSGNTIYF. In DNA, the CDR3 is TGTGCCAGCAGCTTCTCGGGCTCTGGAAACACCATATATTTT. The chain employs TRBV5-8 and TRBJ1-3; D is unresolved. The CDR3 runs to 14 residues. The ends were cut back, 2 bases at V and 0 bases at J, with 6 bases in the middle. The V gene's germline CDR1 is SGHTS and CDR2 YDEGEE.

The CDR3 DNA reads as TGCGCCAGCAGCCCAGGTCCAACCGGGGAGCTGTTTTTT. It specifies CASSPGPTGELFF. The rearrangement joins TRBV5-1 to TRBJ2-2; D unclear. Germline lookup yields CDR1 SGHRS and CDR2 YFSETQ. V dropped 4 bases and J dropped 5 bases, with 9 bases sitting between them. The CDR3 contains 13 residues. Variable domain in full (rest from reference TRBV5-1 and TRBJ2-2): KAGVTQTPRYLIKTRGQQVTLSCSPISGHRSVSWYQQTPGQGLQFLFEYFSETQRNKGNFPGRFSGRQFSNSRSEMNVSTLELGDSALYLCASSPGPTGELFFGEGSRLTVL.

The chain is built from TRBV6-2 or TRBV6-3 and TRBJ1-5; maybe TRBD1 (5 bases). Germline V gives CDR1 MNHEY, CDR2 SVGEGT. The CDR3 consists of 15 residues. Trimming stripped 2 bases from V and 6 bases from J, with 14 bases between. CDR3 coding DNA: TGTGCCAGCAGTTACAGCGGGACTAAGGCTCAGCCCCAGCATTTT. It encodes CASSYSGTKAQPQHF.

The genes are TRBV2 and TRBJ2-7; perhaps TRBD1 as D (6 bases). The CDR3 extends over 14 amino acids. Germline lookup yields CDR1 SNHLY and CDR2 FYNNEI. V shed 5 bases and J shed 2 bases, with 13 bases lying between them. CDR3 nucleotides: TGTGCCAGCAGTACTGGGGGCACGACCTACGAGCAGTACTTC. Protein product: CASSTGGTTYEQYF.

This rearrangement joins TRBV9 to TRBJ2-7; 9 bases are a match to TRBD1. V shed 4 bases and J 1 base; nucleotides not matched to a gene: 9. In germline, CDR1 is SGDLS, CDR2 YYNGEE. The CDR3 covers 16 residues. CDR3 protein: CASSFDSGTGSYEQYF. The CDR3 nucleotides read TGTGCCAGCAGCTTCGACTCCGGGACAGGGTCCTACGAGCAGTACTTC.

The CDR3 is CASSMGRALDTQYF. The CDR3 bases are TGTGCCTCGTCCATGGGGAGGGCCTTGGATACGCAGTATTTT. The chain has TRBV27 and TRBJ2-3; 7 bases match TRBD2. With V trimmed by 11 bases and J by 6 bases, 14 bases remained unmatched. The CDR3 covers 14 residues. CDR1 is MNHEY and CDR2 is SMNVEV in the germline V gene (reference sequence).

This clone was seen a single time. CDR3 loop: CASGGQGAHYGYTF. In DNA form, the CDR3 reads TGTGCCAGCGGGGGACAGGGGGCCCACTATGGCTACACCTTC. The chain employs TRBV2 and TRBJ1-2, with 12 bases identical to TRBD1. V gave up 8 bases and J gave up 3 bases; unmatched junction bases: 4. The V gene's germline CDR1 is SNHLY and CDR2 FYNNEI. The CDR3 covers 14 residues.

This chain joins TRBV7-8 and TRBJ2-1; TRBD1 agrees at 7 bases. V lost 5 bases to trimming and J lost 0 bases; unmatched junction nucleotides: 7. Per the germline V gene, CDR1 is SGHVS and CDR2 is FQNEAQ. The CDR3 runs 16 residues. The CDR3 sequence: CASSPSTGSSYNEQFF. The CDR3 region has the DNA TGTGCCAGCAGCCCGTCGACAGGGAGCTCCTACAATGAGCAGTTCTTC.

The chain is built from TRBV3-1 (or the pseudogene TRBV3-2) and TRBJ2-2; 7 bases fit TRBD2. The CDR3 sequence is 17 residues long. Germline V gene lookup returns CDR1 LGHDT and CDR2 YNNKEL (reference sequence). Unmatched junction bases numbered 5, after V lost 0 bases and J lost 1 base. The CDR3 here is CASSQDPGRGNTGELFF. The CDR3 bases are TGTGCCAGCAGCCAAGATCCGGGGAGGGGGAACACCGGGGAGCTGTTTTTT.

The CDR3 is CASSLLLTNQNTGELFF. CDR3 DNA sequence: TGTGCCAGCAGCTTACTACTAACTAACCAAAACACCGGGGAGCTGTTTTTT. V is TRBV11-2 and J is TRBJ2-2, with D unclear. Trimming stripped 2 bases from V and 2 bases from J, with 15 bases between. There are 17 residues in the CDR3. Germline V gives CDR1 SGHAT, CDR2 FQNNGV.

The chain joins TRBV7-2 to TRBJ2-7; 11 bases fit TRBD2. The CDR3 length is 15 residues. V shed 5 bases, J shed 5 bases, and the junction held 8 bases outside the gene matches. Looked up from germline, CDR1 is SGHTA and CDR2 is FQGNSA. CDR3 in DNA: TGTGCCAGCAGCCGTCCGGGACTAGCGGTACACGAGCAGTACTTC. Translating it yields CASSRPGLAVHEQYF.

Here the CDR3 reads CASSLGAGGYGYTF. Here the CDR3 DNA reads TGTGCCAGCAGCTTAGGGGCAGGGGGCTATGGCTACACCTTC. The chain joins TRBV7-9 to TRBJ1-2, with TRBD1 identical over 7 bases. The CDR3 has 14 residues. Trimming removed 1 base from V and 4 bases from J; junction bases left unmatched: 3. Looked up from germline, CDR1 is SEHNR and CDR2 is FQNEAQ (reference sequence).

V and J are TRBV28 and TRBJ1-4; 9 bases line up with TRBD1. Germline V lookup: CDR1 MDHEN, CDR2 SYDVKM. The CDR3 has 16 amino acids. The junction had 5 bases not matched to a gene; V was cut back by 0 bases and J by 6 bases. The CDR3, as DNA: TGTGCCAGCAGTTTATGGGGACAGGGAAGGTATGAAAAACTGTTTTTT. Its protein product is CASSLWGQGRYEKLFF.

The sample holds one count of this clone. The V call is TRBV28, the J call TRBJ1-5; no clear D. Trimming removed 6 bases from V and 0 bases from J, with 12 bases in between. This CDR3 spans 15 amino acids. In germline, CDR1 is MDHEN, CDR2 SYDVKM. CDR3 nucleotide sequence: TGTGCCAGCAGGTCCGGGGTCCATAGCAATCAGCCCCAGCATTTT. Translating it yields CASRSGVHSNQPQHF.

V gene TRBV28 combines with J gene TRBJ1-1; D gene ambiguous. Between the trimmed V and J ends, which lost 2 bases and 2 bases, there was a span of 9 bases. The germline gives CDR1 MDHEN, CDR2 SYDVKM. There are 14 residues in the CDR3. The CDR3 loop is CASSLTVVNTEAFF. The CDR3 nucleotides are TGTGCCAGCAGTTTAACAGTGGTAAACACTGAAGCTTTCTTT.

V usage is TRBV4-2 and J usage is TRBJ2-1, with 9 bases fitting TRBD2. The germline V gene encodes CDR1 LGHNA and CDR2 YNFKEQ. The V and J ends lost 5 bases and 5 bases, in that order; junction bases with no gene match: 10. This CDR3 region has 16 residues. The CDR3 DNA reads TGTGCCAGCAGCTCGACCGGTGGACTAGCGCACAATGAGCAGTTCTTC. Its protein product is CASSSTGGLAHNEQFF.

In this sample, this clone turned up once. The chain combines TRBV6-4 with TRBJ1-1; weak D call: TRBD1 (5 bases). V lost 2 bases, J lost 4 bases, and 8 bases lay in between. Germline CDR1 and CDR2: MRHNA and SNTAGT. The CDR3 spans 13 residues. The CDR3 DNA sequence: TGTGCCAGCAGTGACAGGGGCGGCACTGAAGCTTTCTTT. This translates into CASSDRGGTEAFF.

This chain joins TRBV29-1 and TRBJ2-1, with D maybe TRBD1 (6 bases). Germline CDR1 is SQVTM and CDR2 is ANQGSEA. This CDR3 spans 15 amino acids. Trimming stripped 5 bases from V and 0 bases from J, with 14 bases between. The CDR3 here is CSVSKTGSSYNEQFF. CDR3 DNA: TGCAGCGTTTCAAAGACAGGTAGCTCCTACAATGAGCAGTTCTTC.

The chain combines TRBV6-2 or TRBV6-3 with TRBJ1-1; TRBD1 is a possible D gene (5 bases). From germline, CDR1 is MNHEY and CDR2 SVGEGT. The CDR3 is 20 amino acids. V shed 4 bases and J shed 0 bases, with 27 bases lying between them. The CDR3 DNA reads as TGTGCCAGCAGTTTGGGGGGACCCTCGGGGGTTTCTGCTCTGAACACTGAAGCTTTCTTT. Translated, it gives CASSLGGPSGVSALNTEAFF.

The chain couples TRBV5-1 to TRBJ2-2; 9 nucleotides align to TRBD2. The germline gives CDR1 SGHRS, CDR2 YFSETQ. After removal of 5 bases from V and 0 bases from J, the junction contained 5 bases not matched to a gene. The CDR3 length is 16 residues. Here the CDR3 DNA reads TGCGCCAGCAGGCGGCTAGCGGGGACGAACACCGGGGAGCTGTTTTTT. This sequence encodes CASRRLAGTNTGELFF.

This clone was seen a few times. The gene calls are TRBV4-3 and TRBJ1-4; 10 bases fit TRBD1. The CDR3 is made up of 19 amino acids. Trimming took 0 bases from V and 1 from J; bases not matched to a gene: 8. Germline V gene lookup returns CDR1 LGHNA and CDR2 YSLEER. In nucleotides, the CDR3 is TGCGCCAGCAGCCAAGATCCGACAGGGGGCGTAGGAACTAATGAAAAACTGTTTTTT. It translates to CASSQDPTGGVGTNEKLFF.

This clone was picked up one time. V usage is TRBV6-5 and J usage is TRBJ1-5; D not certain. The V gene lost 7 bases and the J gene lost 3 bases, with 13 bases spanning the gap. The CDR3 has 14 amino acids. Per the germline V gene, CDR1 is MNHEY and CDR2 is SVGAGI. The CDR3 sequence is CASKFWQNNQPQHF. Here the CDR3 DNA reads TGTGCCAGCAAATTTTGGCAGAACAATCAGCCCCAGCATTTT.

This chain links TRBV28 with TRBJ2-7; 9 bases map to TRBD1. The CDR3 is 14 amino acids. CDR1 is MDHEN, CDR2 SYDVKM, per germline. The V and J ends lost 4 bases and 3 bases, in that order; junction bases with no gene match: 4. The CDR3 region has the DNA TGTGCCAGCAGTTCGGGACAGGGCTACTACGAGCAGTACTTC. Protein: CASSSGQGYYEQYF.